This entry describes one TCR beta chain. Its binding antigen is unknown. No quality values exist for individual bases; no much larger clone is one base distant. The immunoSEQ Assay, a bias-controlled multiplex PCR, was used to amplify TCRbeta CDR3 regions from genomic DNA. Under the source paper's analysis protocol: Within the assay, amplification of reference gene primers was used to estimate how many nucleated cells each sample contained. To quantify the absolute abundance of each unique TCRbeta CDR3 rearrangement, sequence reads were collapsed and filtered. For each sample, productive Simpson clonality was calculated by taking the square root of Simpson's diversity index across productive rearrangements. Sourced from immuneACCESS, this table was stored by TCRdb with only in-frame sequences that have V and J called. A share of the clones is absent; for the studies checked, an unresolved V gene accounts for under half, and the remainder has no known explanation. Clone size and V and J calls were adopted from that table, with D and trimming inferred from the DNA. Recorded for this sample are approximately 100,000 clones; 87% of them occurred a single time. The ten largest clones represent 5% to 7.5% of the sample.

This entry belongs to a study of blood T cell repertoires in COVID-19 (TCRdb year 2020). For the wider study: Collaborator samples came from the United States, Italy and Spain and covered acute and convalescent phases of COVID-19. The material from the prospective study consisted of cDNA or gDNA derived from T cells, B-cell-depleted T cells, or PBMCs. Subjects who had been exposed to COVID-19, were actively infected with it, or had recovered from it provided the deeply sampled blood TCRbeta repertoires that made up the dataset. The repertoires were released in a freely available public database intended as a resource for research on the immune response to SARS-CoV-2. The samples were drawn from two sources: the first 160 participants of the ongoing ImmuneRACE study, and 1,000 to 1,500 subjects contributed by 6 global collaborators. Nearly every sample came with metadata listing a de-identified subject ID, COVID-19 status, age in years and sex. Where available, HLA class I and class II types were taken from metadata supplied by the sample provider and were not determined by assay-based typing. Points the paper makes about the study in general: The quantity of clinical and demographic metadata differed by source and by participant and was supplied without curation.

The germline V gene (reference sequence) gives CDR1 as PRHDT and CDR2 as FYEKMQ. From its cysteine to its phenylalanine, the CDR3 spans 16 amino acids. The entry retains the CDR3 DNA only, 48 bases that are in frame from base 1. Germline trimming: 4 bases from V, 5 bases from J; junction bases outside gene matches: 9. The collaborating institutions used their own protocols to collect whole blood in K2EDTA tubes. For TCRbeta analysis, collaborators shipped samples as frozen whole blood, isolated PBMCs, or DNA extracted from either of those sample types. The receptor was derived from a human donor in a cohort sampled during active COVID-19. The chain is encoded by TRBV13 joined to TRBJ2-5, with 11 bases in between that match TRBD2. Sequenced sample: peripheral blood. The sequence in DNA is TGTGCCAGCAGCTCCAGACTAGCGGGGTTTTGGGAGACCCAGTACTTC. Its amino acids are CASSSRLAGFWETQYF. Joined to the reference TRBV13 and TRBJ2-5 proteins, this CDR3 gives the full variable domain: AAGVIQSPRHLIKEKRETATLKCYPIPRHDTVYWYQQGPGQDPQFLISFYEKMQSDKGSIPDRFSAQQFSDYHSELNMSSLELGDSALYFCASSSRLAGFWETQYFGPGTRLLVL.